The 21 T cell receptor beta chains in this list originate from one sample, sequenced in a study of response to subunit inactivated influenza vaccine. TCRdb used MiXCR to reprocess the RT-PCR reads, holding one entry per CDR3 protein. The sample has hundreds of thousands of distinct CDR3 sequences; less than 15% are singletons. Sequencing used non-naive T cells sorted from PBMCs, obtained roughly 15 days before vaccination. The receptors were gathered from a man between 45 and 60 years old who received an inactivated influenza vaccine.

This clonotype was picked up many times. V is TRBV30 and J is TRBJ2-1, with 14 bases matching TRBD2. The junction had 8 bases not matched to a gene; V was cut back by 7 bases and J by 0 bases. Germline-derived CDR1 and CDR2 are GTSNPN and SVGIG (reference sequence). The CDR3 has 17 amino acids. CDR3 coding DNA: TGTGCCTTACGGACTAGCGGGAGGCCCCCCTCCTACAATGAGCAGTTCTTC. Residues: CALRTSGRPPSYNEQFF. The full variable domain, rest sourced from reference TRBV30 and TRBJ2-1, is SQTIHQWPATLVQPVGSPLSLECTVEGTSNPNLYWYRQAAGRGLQLLFYSVGIGQISSEVPQNLSASRPQDRQFILSSKKLLLSDSGFYLCALRTSGRPPSYNEQFFGPGTRLTVL.

The chain links TRBV2 to TRBJ2-4; 9 positions agree with TRBD1. From germline, CDR1 is SNHLY and CDR2 FYNNEI. The CDR3 has 18 amino acids. V shed 6 bases and J 0 bases; nucleotides not matched to a gene: 12. DNA of the CDR3: TGTGCCAGCAGCCCCGGGACAGGGTTGATTTCAGCCAAAAACATTCAGTACTTC. This codes for CASSPGTGLISAKNIQYF.

The chain has TRBV5-6 and TRBJ2-3; 9 bases align to TRBD1. The CDR3 extends over 17 amino acids. The germline gives CDR1 SGHDT, CDR2 YYEEEE. V was pared by 2 bases and J by 6 bases, with 13 bases of the junction left unmatched. The CDR3 loop is CASSFPGTGTSTDTQYF. CDR3 nucleotide sequence: TGTGCCAGCAGCTTCCCCGGGACAGGGACCTCCACGGATACGCAGTATTTT. Supplemented by reference TRBV5-6 and TRBJ2-3, the full variable domain reads DAGVTQSPTHLIKTRGQQVTLRCSPKSGHDTVSWYQQALGQGPQFIFQYYEEEERQRGNFPDRFSGHQFPNYSSELNVNALLLGDSALYLCASSFPGTGTSTDTQYFGPGTRLTVL.

This chain joins TRBV6-1 and TRBJ1-5; 12 nucleotides align to TRBD1. The length of the CDR3 is 17 residues. Germline V CDR1 and CDR2: MNHNS, SASEGT. After removal of 7 bases from V and 9 bases from J, the junction contained 16 bases not matched to a gene. Here the CDR3 reads CASTLGGGQGAIRPQHF. The CDR3 coding sequence is TGTGCCAGCACCCTGGGGGGGGGACAGGGGGCAATTCGGCCCCAGCATTTT.

This clonotype was detected only a few times. V gene TRBV7-8 combines with J gene TRBJ2-3, with 9 bases that match TRBD2. CDR3 size: 14 residues. The V and J ends lost 6 bases and 6 bases, in that order; junction bases with no gene match: 7. Germline V gene lookup returns CDR1 SGHVS and CDR2 FQNEAQ. CDR3 protein: CASRDSGGTDTQYF. The DNA of the CDR3 is TGTGCCAGCAGGGATAGCGGGGGAACGGATACGCAGTATTTT.

This clonotype was found once. J is TRBJ2-2 and V is TRBV9; TRBD2 matches at 9 bases. V gave up 3 bases and J gave up 1 base; unmatched junction bases: 7. This CDR3 comprises 17 residues. Germline V lookup: CDR1 SGDLS, CDR2 YYNGEE. CDR3 loop: CASSAGSSGMNTGELFF. DNA for the CDR3: TGTGCCAGCAGCGCGGGCTCTAGCGGGATGAACACCGGGGAGCTGTTTTTT.

This clonotype showed up many times. The rearrangement joins TRBV4-1 to TRBJ2-7; TRBD1 agrees at 7 bases. The CDR3 is 16 residues long. V shed 0 bases, J shed 4 bases, and the junction held 9 bases outside the gene matches. Germline CDR1 and CDR2: MGHRA and YSYEKL. CDR3 amino acids: CASSQDVQGSLYEQYF. CDR3 coding DNA: TGCGCCAGCAGCCAAGATGTACAGGGGAGCTTGTACGAGCAGTACTTC.

This chain connects TRBV7-9 to TRBJ1-1; D not certain. V was cut by 2 bases and J by 5 bases, with 9 bases left in between. Germline V gene sequence: CDR1 SEHNR, CDR2 FQNEAQ (reference sequence). This CDR3 spans 13 amino acids. Written as DNA, the CDR3 is TGTGCCAGCAGCTTAAATTCGCGGACTGAAGCTTTCTTT. Its protein is CASSLNSRTEAFF. Using reference TRBV7-9 and TRBJ1-1 for the parts outside the CDR3, the full variable domain is DTGVSQNPRHKITKRGQNVTFRCDPISEHNRLYWYRQTLGQGPEFLTYFQNEAQLEKSRLLSDRFSAERPKGSFSTLEIQRTEQGDSAMYLCASSLNSRTEAFFGQGTRLTVV.

This clonotype was observed many times. The chain couples TRBV24-1 to TRBJ2-1; D ambiguous. Per germline, CDR1 KGHDR and CDR2 SFDVKD. The CDR3 consists of 15 residues. Trimming removed 5 bases at V and 1 base at J, with 11 bases between. The CDR3 DNA follows: TGTGCCACCAGTGCGGGCGCTAGATCCTACAATGAGCAGTTCTTC. Protein product: CATSAGARSYNEQFF.

This clonotype was detected only a few times. The CDR3: CASSLLTSYGYTF. In DNA, the CDR3 is TGTGCCAGCAGCTTGCTTACGAGCTATGGCTACACCTTC. V gene TRBV7-9 combines with J gene TRBJ1-2; D unresolved. Trimming left V 3 bases short and J 4 bases short, with 9 bases between. The CDR3 covers 13 residues. Looked up from germline, CDR1 is SEHNR and CDR2 is FQNEAQ (reference sequence).

This clonotype was counted only a few times. The gene calls are TRBV15 and TRBJ2-1; perhaps TRBD2 as D (6 bases). The CDR3 covers 11 residues. V was shortened by 3 bases and J by 9 bases, with 6 bases between the two germline ends. Looked up from germline, CDR1 is LNHNV and CDR2 is YYDKDF (reference sequence). CDR3 region: CATSSGGEQFF. CDR3 DNA sequence: TGTGCCACCAGCAGCGGGGGTGAGCAGTTCTTC.

This clonotype was seen repeatedly, ten times or more. V gene TRBV3-1 combines with J gene TRBJ2-5, with D perhaps TRBD2 (7 bases). V was shortened by 3 bases and J by 4 bases, with 21 bases between the two germline ends. The CDR3 consists of 17 residues. CDR1 LGHDT and CDR2 YNNKEL come from the germline V gene (reference sequence). This CDR3 reads CASSHGGGFEVGETQYF. The CDR3 DNA is TGTGCCAGCAGCCATGGGGGGGGCTTCGAAGTGGGAGAGACCCAGTACTTC.

The sample holds many counts of this clonotype. CDR3 sequence: CATSDYYGQEPAYEQYF. CDR3 nucleotide sequence: TGTGCCACCAGTGATTACTATGGACAGGAGCCTGCCTACGAGCAGTACTTC. The chain has TRBV24-1 and TRBJ2-7; 7 bases are shared with TRBD1. From germline, CDR1 is KGHDR and CDR2 SFDVKD. The CDR3 totals 17 residues. The V gene end was trimmed by 2 bases and the J gene end by 2 bases; junction bases not matched to a gene: 11.

The rearrangement joins TRBV19 to TRBJ2-1; D is unclear. The length of the CDR3 is 13 residues. The V gene lost 5 bases and the J gene lost 7 bases, with 12 bases spanning the gap. Germline V gives CDR1 LNHDA, CDR2 SQIVND (reference sequence). Here the CDR3 DNA reads TGTGCCAGTAGTGAGGTAGGGTTGAATGAGCAGTTCTTC. Encoded protein: CASSEVGLNEQFF.

V gene TRBV27 combines with J gene TRBJ2-1, with 7 bases aligning to TRBD2. Germline V gene lookup returns CDR1 MNHEY and CDR2 SMNVEV (reference sequence). The V segment lost 3 bases and the J segment 6 bases; nucleotides outside the gene matches: 8. CDR3 length: 15 residues. The CDR3 nucleotides read TGTGCCAGCAGTTTCACGGGAGGCCGGACCAATGAGCAGTTCTTC. Its translation: CASSFTGGRTNEQFF.

CDR3 residues: CASSPGQAANNEQFF. Written as DNA, the CDR3 is TGTGCCAGCTCACCTGGACAGGCCGCTAACAATGAGCAGTTCTTC. The rearrangement uses TRBV18 and TRBJ2-1; 7 bases match TRBD1. Per the germline V gene, CDR1 is KGHSH and CDR2 is LQKENI. Trimming took 3 bases from V and 5 from J; bases not matched to a gene: 7. This CDR3 contains 15 residues. Variable domain in full (rest from reference TRBV18 and TRBJ2-1): NAGVMQNPRHLVRRRGQEARLRCSPMKGHSHVYWYRQLPEEGLKFMVYLQKENIIDESGMPKERFSAEFPKEGPSILRIQQVVRGDSAAYFCASSPGQAANNEQFFGPGTRLTVL.

This clonotype showed up just a few times. In DNA form, the CDR3 reads TGTGCCAGCAGCCAAGCGGGGTCCTCCACAGATACGCAGTATTTT. Its protein product is CASSQAGSSTDTQYF. The J gene is TRBJ2-3, the V gene TRBV4-2; weak D call: TRBD2 (5 bases). Trimming removed 1 base from V and 2 bases from J, with 10 bases in between. The CDR3 runs 15 residues. The germline CDR1 and CDR2 sequences are LGHNA and YNFKEQ.

This clonotype was counted ten times or more. This chain joins TRBV4-3 and TRBJ2-3; 7 bases agree with TRBD2. V gave up 2 bases and J gave up 0 bases; unmatched junction bases: 8. Per germline, CDR1 LGHNA and CDR2 YSLEER. This CDR3 has 17 amino acids. The CDR3 DNA follows: TGCGCCAGCAGCCAATCACGTGCTAGCGGAAGCACAGATACGCAGTATTTT. Amino acid sequence: CASSQSRASGSTDTQYF.

In its sample, this clonotype was seen a few times. The chain links TRBV30 to TRBJ2-7; 9 bases fit TRBD2. Germline CDR1 GTSNPN, CDR2 SVGIG (reference sequence). This CDR3 has 13 amino acids. The trim removed 4 bases at V and 3 bases at J, leaving 4 bases unmatched. For the CDR3, the DNA is TGTGCCTGGAAACTAGCGGGCAGCTACGAGCAGTACTTC. As protein: CAWKLAGSYEQYF.

The gene calls are TRBV7-3 and TRBJ1-2; TRBD1 matches 8 bases. The CDR3 runs to 14 residues. Trimming removed 5 bases from V and 6 bases from J; junction bases left unmatched: 8. Germline V lookup: CDR1 SGHTA, CDR2 FQGTGA. CDR3 DNA sequence: TGTGCCAGCAGCCTTAACTCAGGGGGCGATGGCTACACCTTC. As protein: CASSLNSGGDGYTF. The full variable domain, completed using reference TRBV7-3 and TRBJ1-2, is GAGVSQTPSNKVTEKGKYVELRCDPISGHTALYWYRQSLGQGPEFLIYFQGTGAADDSGLPNDRFFAVRPEGSVSTLKIQRTERGDSAVYLCASSLNSGGDGYTFGSGTRLTVV.

The CDR3, as DNA: TGTGCCAGCAGCCGCGTACCCCACGAGCAGTACTTC. The encoded protein is CASSRVPHEQYF. This sequence joins TRBV7-9 and TRBJ2-7; D is unresolved. The CDR3 consists of 12 residues. V dropped 5 bases and J dropped 5 bases, with 10 bases sitting between them. Per the germline V gene, CDR1 is SEHNR and CDR2 is FQNEAQ (reference sequence). The full variable domain, with the rest looked up from reference TRBV7-9 and TRBJ2-7, is DTGVSQNPRHKITKRGQNVTFRCDPISEHNRLYWYRQTLGQGPEFLTYFQNEAQLEKSRLLSDRFSAERPKGSFSTLEIQRTEQGDSAMYLCASSRVPHEQYFGPGTRLTVT.